The T cell receptor beta chain under discussion was sequenced for a study of T cells in Graves' hyperthyroidism and ophthalmopathy. Study context: At initial diagnosis, before any treatment had begun, peripheral blood was obtained.

More than 8.5 ml of fresh peripheral blood supplied the PBMCs. This clonotype has a count of ten or more. Amplification targeted TCR beta CDR3 regions from RNA transcripts. The study used the HTBI primer set for a first-round RT-PCR of the TCR CDR3. Via MiXCR, TCRdb re-called the multiplex PCR reads, giving one row per CDR3 protein. Of 250,000 or so distinct CDR3 sequences listed, over 12% are singletons. The V gene lost 4 bases and the J gene lost 4 bases, with 13 bases spanning the gap. Germline values: CDR1 SNHLY, CDR2 FYNNEI. The CDR3 consists of 14 residues. The receptor comes from a woman aged 45 to 65 with Graves' hyperthyroidism that later progressed to Graves' ophthalmopathy. The chain carries TRBV2 and TRBJ2-5; D may be TRBD1 (6 bases). Sequenced: blood. CDR3 nucleotides: TGTGCCAGCAGTGCCACAGGGATGCGAGAGACCCAGTACTTC. Amino acid sequence: CASSATGMRETQYF.